The source of this T cell receptor beta chain is a study of blood T cell repertoires in COVID-19. Study-level information: PBMCs, B-cell-depleted T cells, or T cells provided the cDNA or gDNA that made up the material.

V shed 5 bases and J shed 1 base, with 8 bases lying between them. CDR1 and CDR2 (germline): MNHEY, SVGAGI. The CDR3 sequence is 14 residues long. The repertoire was sequenced with immunoSEQ multiplex PCR; TCRdb's copy has only in-frame clones and lacks some. The sample carries around 18,000 clones, roughly 89% recorded once. The clonotype comes from a man aged 55 to 70 with active COVID-19. Source material: peripheral blood. V is TRBV6-5 and J is TRBJ2-2; D is unclear. The CDR3 nucleotides read TGTGCCAGCAGTCTTTCGGGGAACACCGGGGAGCTGTTTTTT. Encoded protein: CASSLSGNTGELFF.